The 19 T cell receptor beta chains listed next were all sequenced from one sample in a study of blood T cell repertoires in COVID-19. Some clones are missing from TCRdb's copy, which holds only in-frame ones; the method was immunoSEQ multiplex PCR. Of 68,000 or so clones in the sample, roughly 90% were seen once. The sample taken for sequencing was peripheral blood. Every receptor here comes from a man in his 70s with active or convalescent COVID-19.

The V and J genes are TRBV9 and TRBJ1-2; the D is unclear. The CDR3 is 12 amino acids. Germline V gives CDR1 SGDLS, CDR2 YYNGEE. Trimming left V 4 bases short and J 1 base short, with 5 bases between. The CDR3 is CASSQVNYGYTF. The CDR3 region has the DNA TGTGCCAGCAGCCAGGTTAACTATGGCTACACCTTC.

This chain uses TRBV5-1 with TRBJ2-3; weak D call: TRBD2 (6 bases). CDR1 and CDR2 (germline): SGHRS, YFSETQ. This CDR3 contains 15 residues. V was cut by 2 bases and J by 0 bases, with 10 bases left in between. CDR3 DNA sequence: TGCGCCAGCAGCTTCGGTGGGGGGAGCACAGATACGCAGTATTTT. Amino acid sequence: CASSFGGGSTDTQYF.

The rearrangement uses TRBV4-1 and TRBJ2-5, with 13 bases fitting TRBD2. The CDR3 contains 17 residues. The germline V gene has CDR1 MGHRA and CDR2 YSYEKL. The junction had 5 bases not matched to a gene; V was cut back by 2 bases and J by 2 bases. The CDR3 is CASSQTSGRAGQETQYF. In nucleotides, the CDR3 is TGCGCCAGCAGCCAAACTAGCGGGAGGGCGGGACAAGAGACCCAGTACTTC.

The rearrangement uses TRBV5-1 and TRBJ1-6, with 9 bases that match TRBD1. V lost 2 bases and J lost 8; bases outside the gene matches: 5. Germline values: CDR1 SGHRS, CDR2 YFSETQ. The CDR3 totals 15 residues. CDR3 loop: CASSFTGGRDSPLHF. Written as DNA, the CDR3 is TGCGCCAGCAGCTTCACAGGGGGCCGGGATTCACCCCTCCACTTT.

This rearrangement joins TRBV19 to TRBJ1-2; 9 bases are shared with TRBD1. Germline V gene sequence: CDR1 LNHDA, CDR2 SQIVND (reference sequence). The CDR3 runs to 16 residues. The trim removed 10 bases at V and 4 bases at J, leaving 16 bases unmatched. CDR3 in amino acids: CATHSSRTGVGYGYTF. The CDR3 DNA sequence: TGTGCCACACATAGCAGCCGGACAGGGGTCGGCTATGGCTACACCTTC.

This clone has only one observation. The chain links TRBV5-1 to TRBJ1-1; 8 nucleotides agree with TRBD1. J was trimmed by 5 bases and V by 3 bases; bases with no gene match: 6. CDR1 is SGHRS, CDR2 YFSETQ, per germline. The CDR3 contains 14 residues. The CDR3 loop is CASSSGQGWTEAFF. The CDR3 DNA reads TGCGCCAGCAGCTCCGGACAGGGATGGACTGAAGCTTTCTTT.

The rearrangement uses TRBV19 and TRBJ1-5; tentative D call: TRBD1 (5 bases). V shed 4 bases and J shed 4 bases, with 14 bases lying between them. The CDR3 runs to 15 residues. CDR1 is LNHDA and CDR2 is SQIVND in the germline V gene (reference sequence). CDR3 region: CASSTQAQGNQPQHF. As DNA, the CDR3 is TGTGCCAGTAGTACCCAGGCCCAGGGAAATCAGCCCCAGCATTTT. Complete variable domain (other parts from reference TRBV19 and TRBJ1-5): DGGITQSPKYLFRKEGQNVTLSCEQNLNHDAMYWYRQDPGQGLRLIYYSQIVNDFQKGDIAEGYSVSREKKESFPLTVTSAQKNPTAFYLCASSTQAQGNQPQHFGDGTRLSIL.

The chain has TRBV5-4 and TRBJ2-1; 12 nucleotides agree with TRBD2. Germline V gene lookup returns CDR1 SGHNT and CDR2 YYREEE (reference sequence). Trimming took 4 bases from V and 5 from J; bases not matched to a gene: 4. CDR3 length equals 15 residues. The CDR3 loop is CASSLAGGPNNEQFF. CDR3 DNA: TGTGCCAGCAGCCTAGCGGGAGGGCCGAACAATGAGCAGTTCTTC.

This clone was picked up one time. V gene TRBV7-6 combines with J gene TRBJ2-1, with D possibly matching TRBD1 (5 bases). The CDR3 loop spans 15 amino acids. Per the germline V gene, CDR1 is SGHVS and CDR2 is FNYEAQ. The V gene lost 1 base and the J gene lost 10 bases, with 17 bases spanning the gap. CDR3 region: CASSLVVGRAREQFF. CDR3 in DNA: TGTGCCAGCAGCTTAGTAGTCGGCAGGGCACGGGAGCAGTTCTTC.

This clone has a single count. J is TRBJ2-5 and V is TRBV12-5; D is uncertain. V was trimmed by 0 bases and J by 1 base, leaving 9 bases between them. CDR3 size: 15 residues. Per the germline V gene, CDR1 is LGHNT and CDR2 is FRNRAP. The CDR3 sequence: CASGLVLSRQETQYF. The DNA for the CDR3 is TGTGCTAGTGGTTTGGTACTGAGTCGCCAAGAGACCCAGTACTTC.

The rearrangement joins TRBV7-2 to TRBJ2-3; 7 bases are a match to TRBD2. CDR1 and CDR2 from the germline V gene are SGHTA and FQGNSA. Unmatched junction bases numbered 4, after V lost 1 base and J lost 0 bases. This CDR3 contains 16 residues. CDR3 bases: TGTGCCAGCAGCTTAGGGGGACTACCTAGCACAGATACGCAGTATTTT. Amino acid sequence: CASSLGGLPSTDTQYF.

The chain employs TRBV3-1 (or the pseudogene TRBV3-2) and TRBJ2-7, with a tentative D call TRBD1 (5 bases). Germline CDR1 is LGHDT and CDR2 is YNNKEL (reference sequence). This CDR3 spans 15 amino acids. The germline V and J ends were trimmed by 5 bases and 1 base, with 15 bases remaining between them. In nucleotides, the CDR3 is TGTGCCAGCAGCGAACCCACCCAGGGTTCCTACGAGCAGTACTTC. Its protein product is CASSEPTQGSYEQYF.

The V and J genes are TRBV6-5 and TRBJ1-2, with 10 bases lining up with TRBD1. The CDR3 extends over 14 amino acids. Trimming at V came to 8 bases and at J to 4 bases, leaving 7 bases not matched to a gene. Germline V gene lookup returns CDR1 MNHEY and CDR2 SVGAGI. CDR3: CASYTRTGGYGYTF. The CDR3 coding sequence is TGTGCCAGCTATACTAGGACAGGGGGCTATGGCTACACCTTC.

DNA of the CDR3: TGTGCCAGCAGACCGACAGGGGGTTCTGGCTACACCTTC. This gives the protein CASRPTGGSGYTF. The V and J genes are TRBV14 and TRBJ1-2; 9 bases match TRBD1. Looked up from germline, CDR1 is SGHDN and CDR2 is FVKESK. J was trimmed by 7 bases and V by 6 bases; bases with no gene match: 6. This CDR3 has 13 amino acids.

The chain is built from TRBV28 and TRBJ2-5; weak D call: TRBD2 (5 bases). Per germline, CDR1 MDHEN and CDR2 SYDVKM. The V end was cut by 5 bases, the J end by 2 bases, with 12 bases between. This CDR3 region has 14 residues. DNA for the CDR3: TGTGCCAGCAGTAGCCCTAGCTTTCAAGAGACCCAGTACTTC. Translation: CASSSPSFQETQYF.

Only one count was recorded for this clone. Here the CDR3 reads CASRPGANVLTF. The CDR3 DNA reads TGTGCCTCTAGACCTGGGGCCAACGTCCTGACTTTC. The chain joins TRBV30 to TRBJ2-6; no reliable D call. The V gene lost 7 bases and the J gene lost 2 bases, with 6 bases spanning the gap. The CDR3 contains 12 residues. Germline V CDR1 and CDR2: GTSNPN, SVGIG (reference sequence).

The V gene is TRBV23-1, the J gene TRBJ2-2, with a possible D match to TRBD1 (5 bases). TRBV23-1 is sorted into the ORF group, with uncertain function. This CDR3 is 13 amino acids long. Trimming removed 7 bases at V and 9 bases at J, with 15 bases between. CDR3 sequence (DNA): TGCGCCAGCACAATGGGGCGGACCCGGGAGCTGTTTTTT. Translation: CASTMGRTRELFF.

The rearrangement joins TRBV19 to TRBJ2-3, with D tentatively TRBD2 (6 bases). Germline V gene sequence: CDR1 LNHDA, CDR2 SQIVND (reference sequence). The CDR3 is made up of 14 amino acids. V dropped 3 bases and J dropped 3 bases, with 10 bases sitting between them. CDR3: CASSIMEGTDTQYF. The CDR3 nucleotides are TGTGCCAGTAGTATTATGGAGGGGACAGATACGCAGTATTTT.

V and J are TRBV5-1 and TRBJ2-7; 7 bases are a match to TRBD2. The V gene's germline CDR1 is SGHRS and CDR2 YFSETQ. The CDR3 has 14 residues. V was clipped by 5 bases and J by 2 bases; unmatched bases: 7. The CDR3 region is CASSPSGDPYEQYF. CDR3 coding DNA: TGCGCCAGCAGTCCCAGCGGGGATCCCTACGAGCAGTACTTC.